This T cell receptor (beta chain) was obtained from a study of OX40 agonist ivuxolimab in advanced cancers. Whole-study context: Dose-escalation subjects each had hepatocellular carcinoma, melanoma, renal cell or head and neck cancer. Patients with prior anti-PD-1, anti-PD-L1 or anti-CTLA-4 therapy were eligible; approximately 40% had some. General observations from the study: Among T cells, CD8+ cells averaged more expanded clones than CD4+ cells. Dosing at 0.1 to 3.0 mg/kg was accompanied by clonal expansion of CD4+ and CD8+ blood T cells by week 6.

In the case of this clone: Its matching antigen is unknown.

The repertoire was sequenced with immunoSEQ multiplex PCR; TCRdb's copy has only in-frame clones and lacks some. The sample includes over 90,000 clones, 86% of them seen just once. V was clipped by 1 base and J by 5 bases; unmatched bases: 10. This CDR3 has 17 amino acids. Germline V gene sequence: CDR1 SEHNR, CDR2 FQNEAQ (reference sequence). The sequence was collected from an adult with an advanced solid tumor such as melanoma, head and neck, liver or kidney cancer. The sequenced sample was CD4+ or CD8+ T cells sorted from blood, obtained in a trial of the OX40 agonist ivuxolimab. V gene TRBV7-9 combines with J gene TRBJ2-1, with 8 bases lining up with TRBD2. The CDR3 protein is CASSLGRTSGADNEQFF. The CDR3 nucleotides are TGTGCCAGCAGCTTAGGCCGAACTAGCGGAGCCGACAATGAGCAGTTCTTC.